Listed below are T cell receptor beta chains from one sample, sequenced in a study of OX40 agonist ivuxolimab in advanced cancers. Produced via immunoSEQ multiplex PCR; TCRdb's table is partial and in-frame only. In the table there are under 70,000 clones, approximately 90% of which are singletons. The source material was CD4+ or CD8+ T cells sorted from blood, sampled in a trial of the OX40 agonist ivuxolimab. These receptors originate from an adult with an advanced solid tumor such as melanoma, head and neck, liver or kidney cancer. Each CDR3 is given with its conserved first and last residue. The D gene is left open where the match is weak. Rows give clone size only sometimes, using once, few, many, or a class for an expanded clone.

J gene	V gene	D gene	clone size	CDR3 protein
TRBJ1-1	TRBV4-2	.	.	CASSQSQGYAFF
TRBJ2-1	TRBV9	.	.	CASSLTSGVAYNEQFF
TRBJ1-1	TRBV7-8	.	.	CASSLGEGEAFF
TRBJ2-5	TRBV18	TRBD2	.	CASSRLAGGQETQYF
TRBJ2-5	TRBV5-4	TRBD2	.	CASSLLGTSGGETQYF
TRBJ1-6	TRBV28	.	.	CASSTGNRWNSPLHF
TRBJ2-3	TRBV29-1	.	.	CSARWSTDTQYF
TRBJ1-1	TRBV7-9	TRBD1	.	CASSIGTGMNTEAFF
TRBJ1-5	TRBV10-3	.	.	CAISAPDQPQHF
TRBJ1-5	TRBV2	.	.	CASRVGGDQPQHF
TRBJ1-5	TRBV2	.	.	CASSGTAMGNQPQHF
TRBJ2-2	TRBV5-1	.	.	CASSLAPGGDGGELFF
TRBJ1-4	TRBV7-2	.	.	CASSSGPIEKLFF
TRBJ1-3	TRBV9	TRBD1	.	CASSPMTGPYSGNTIYF
TRBJ2-3	TRBV6-5	.	.	CASSYEGDTQYF
TRBJ2-5	TRBV5-1	TRBD2	.	CASSANGGAVRETQYF
TRBJ1-5	TRBV5-4	.	.	CASSLTLGAGGDSNQPQHF
TRBJ2-3	TRBV5-1	.	medium-sized	CASSLQGRTNTDTQYF
TRBJ2-1	TRBV19	.	once	CASRRAISSSYNEQFF
TRBJ2-2	TRBV30	.	.	CAWSDVSGELFF
TRBJ2-7	TRBV7-2	.	.	CASSSWLASYEQYF
TRBJ2-2	TRBV14	TRBD1	.	CASSQDRGLNTGELFF
TRBJ1-5	TRBV29-1	.	.	CSVEENSNQPQHF
TRBJ1-2	TRBV27	.	.	CATRGVRIWGYTF
TRBJ2-5	TRBV7-2	.	.	CASSSSLTVETQYF
TRBJ1-5	TRBV5-1	TRBD1	.	CASSFQGGNQPQHF
TRBJ2-7	TRBV4-1	TRBD1	.	CASSTRQGVTYEQYF
TRBJ2-5	TRBV2	.	.	CASTGQETQYF
TRBJ2-3	TRBV6-6	.	.	CASSYSDGTDTQYF
TRBJ2-5	TRBV9	.	.	CASSVRTGETQYF
TRBJ1-1	TRBV18	TRBD1	.	CASSPGQGNAEAFF
TRBJ2-5	TRBV28	.	.	CASSSQRGRGGETQYF
TRBJ2-1	TRBV27	TRBD1	.	CASSALDRGKYNEQFF
TRBJ2-5	TRBV27	.	.	CASSRARGETQYF
TRBJ2-7	TRBV6-1	.	.	CASRAQGGSYEQYF
TRBJ2-7	TRBV6-6	.	.	CASSHAGTGSYEQYF
TRBJ1-1	TRBV6-1	.	.	CASSEFFLVVNTEAFF
TRBJ2-5	TRBV28	TRBD2	.	CASSFSGGQETQYF
TRBJ2-7	TRBV18	TRBD1	.	CAGGTGGYEQYF
TRBJ1-3	TRBV30	.	.	CAWSVPPSGNTIYF
TRBJ2-3	TRBV9	.	once	CASSVVEVSTDTQYF
TRBJ2-2	TRBV10-3	TRBD1	.	CAISEIQGAGELFF
TRBJ2-3	TRBV19	.	.	CASIMRAGTDTQYF
TRBJ2-7	TRBV19	TRBD1	few	CASSVGQGRYEQYF
TRBJ2-3	TRBV4-1	.	.	CASSQRRGGGTFGDPDTQYF
TRBJ2-1	TRBV5-5	TRBD1	.	CASYGTVSYNEQFF
TRBJ2-7	TRBV30	.	.	CAWKLWGNEQYF
TRBJ2-7	TRBV11-2	.	.	CASSWKLGRGSYEQYF
TRBJ2-7	TRBV4-3	.	.	CASSLNTDREQYF
TRBJ2-7	TRBV28	TRBD1	.	CASSLGQGANEQYF
TRBJ1-6	TRBV7-2	.	.	CASSFLQGHYLHF
TRBJ2-5	TRBV5-1	TRBD1	.	CASSAGQVKRETQYF
TRBJ2-1	TRBV19	TRBD1	.	CASSADYRGEQFF
TRBJ2-7	TRBV6-1	TRBD2	.	CASSETSGGYEQYF
TRBJ2-1	TRBV19	.	.	CASTKPSPGGTYNEQFF
TRBJ2-1	TRBV5-1	TRBD2	.	CASSREPGLAGYNEQFF
TRBJ1-1	TRBV9	.	.	CASSRALNTEAFF
TRBJ1-2	TRBV5-8	.	.	CASSPSWQYGYTF
TRBJ2-2	TRBV29-1	.	once	CSVSMSGSGELFF